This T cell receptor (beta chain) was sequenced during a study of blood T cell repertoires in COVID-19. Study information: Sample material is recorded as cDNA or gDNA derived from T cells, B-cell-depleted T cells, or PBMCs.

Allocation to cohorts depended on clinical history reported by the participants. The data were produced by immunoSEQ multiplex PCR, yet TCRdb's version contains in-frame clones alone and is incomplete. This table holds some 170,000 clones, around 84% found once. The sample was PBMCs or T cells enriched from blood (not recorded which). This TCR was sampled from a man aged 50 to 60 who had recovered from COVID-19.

Here the CDR3 reads CASSLSAFHSTPYEQYF. In DNA form, the CDR3 reads TGTGCCAGCAGTTTATCCGCCTTCCATAGTACCCCCTACGAGCAGTACTTC. The chain couples TRBV28 to TRBJ2-7; D remains ambiguous. Trimming removed 1 base at V and 2 bases at J, with 18 bases between. CDR3 length equals 17 residues. CDR1 and CDR2 from the germline V gene are MDHEN and SYDVKM.